This passage covers 20 T cell receptor beta chains from one sample sequenced in a study of STAT3 mutations in large granular lymphocyte leukemia. Study conclusions and caveats: Every T-cell large granular lymphocyte leukemia patient had at least one immunodominant TCR beta clonotype.

The antigens these receptors bind are not known. TCRdb keeps only in-frame clones here, not all; method: immunoSEQ multiplex PCR. The repertoire holds tens of thousands of clones, with roughly 88% as singletons. The source material was PBMCs. The source is a human donor with T large granular lymphocyte leukemia. Some clones in this sample may be carry-over from other donors' samples.

V gene TRBV7-2 combines with J gene TRBJ1-6, with D possibly being TRBD1 (6 bases). V lost 1 base and J lost 0, with 13 bases in between. The CDR3 runs 18 residues. CDR1 is SGHTA and CDR2 is FQGNSA in the germline V gene. The CDR3 loop reads CASSLVGQPSSYNSPLHF. CDR3 coding DNA: TGTGCCAGCAGCTTAGTTGGACAGCCAAGCTCCTATAATTCACCCCTCCACTTT.

This rearrangement joins TRBV5-1 to TRBJ2-2; 11 nucleotides match TRBD1. CDR3 length: 16 amino acids. CDR1 is SGHRS, CDR2 YFSETQ, per germline. V gave up 6 bases and J gave up 7 bases; unmatched junction bases: 11. The CDR3 here is CASNPTWTGGDGELFF. CDR3 in DNA: TGCGCCAGCAACCCAACCTGGACAGGGGGCGACGGGGAGCTGTTTTTT.

The rearrangement uses TRBV11-2 and TRBJ1-3; D gene unclear. The V gene lost 0 bases and the J gene lost 3 bases, with 6 bases spanning the gap. The CDR3 contains 14 residues. The V gene's germline CDR1 is SGHAT and CDR2 FQNNGV. The CDR3 bases are TGTGCCAGCAGCTTAGAGAGGGATGGAAACACCATATATTTT. The encoded protein is CASSLERDGNTIYF.

This rearrangement joins TRBV7-2 to TRBJ1-2; possibly TRBD1 for D (5 bases). The V gene's germline CDR1 is SGHTA and CDR2 FQGNSA. This CDR3 is built from 14 residues. The ends were cut back, 4 bases at V and 6 bases at J, with 15 bases in the middle. The CDR3 bases are TGTGCCAGCAGCTCCCGGCAGGGTCGCAATGGCTACACCTTC. Translated, it gives CASSSRQGRNGYTF.

This clone was seen a handful of times. The CDR3, as DNA: TGTGCCAGCAGCTTAGCGATGAACACTGAAGCTTTCTTT. Protein sequence: CASSLAMNTEAFF. The V and J genes are TRBV11-3 and TRBJ1-1; D remains ambiguous. Trimming removed 1 base from V and 0 bases from J, with 3 bases in between. CDR1 is SGHNT and CDR2 is YENEEA in the germline V gene. The CDR3 sequence is 13 residues long.

The chain employs TRBV6-5 and TRBJ1-6; 8 bases are shared with TRBD1. Germline trimming cut 10 bases from V and 10 bases from J; bases unmatched to any gene: 15. The CDR3 loop spans 15 amino acids. Looked up from germline, CDR1 is MNHEY and CDR2 is SVGAGI. Written as DNA, the CDR3 is TGTGCCACCCAGGGTACCCCAGGGGGCGGATCACCCCTCCACTTT. Its protein product is CATQGTPGGGSPLHF.

This clone was counted a single time. The CDR3 is CAIRGQTGDGENTGELFF. The CDR3 DNA is TGTGCCATCAGAGGGCAAACGGGGGACGGGGAGAACACCGGGGAGCTGTTTTTT. This chain joins TRBV10-3 and TRBJ2-2; TRBD2 is a possible D gene (6 bases). This CDR3 has 18 residues. Germline lookup yields CDR1 ENHRY and CDR2 SYGVKD. V lost 6 bases, J lost 1 base, and 21 bases lay in between.

J is TRBJ2-7 and V is TRBV15; 7 nucleotides align to TRBD2. Germline V CDR1 and CDR2: LNHNV, YYDKDF (reference sequence). Trimming cost V 1 base and J 3 bases; bases outside gene matches: 9. The CDR3 consists of 16 residues. The CDR3 spells CATSRVRLADIYEQYV. CDR3 sequence (DNA): TGTGCCACCAGCAGAGTTCGGCTAGCGGATATCTACGAGCAGTACGTC.

J is TRBJ2-3 and V is TRBV9; tentatively, D is TRBD2 (6 bases). The germline V gene has CDR1 SGDLS and CDR2 YYNGEE. The V end lost 3 bases, the J end lost 3 bases, and 11 bases lay between the germline ends. The CDR3 has 14 residues. The CDR3: CASSETRITDTQYF. As DNA, the CDR3 is TGTGCCAGCAGCGAGACTAGGATTACAGATACGCAGTATTTT.

This clone has only one observation. The J gene is TRBJ1-2, the V gene TRBV5-5; the D is unclear. The CDR3 spans 16 residues. V lost 2 bases and J lost 7, with 21 bases in between. Germline V lookup: CDR1 SGHKS, CDR2 YYEKEE (reference sequence). Here the CDR3 DNA reads TGTGCCAGCAGCTTAACCGGGAGCCTCAACTCGGGTGGCTACACCTTC. It translates to CASSLTGSLNSGGYTF.

The chain combines TRBV28 with TRBJ2-7; D remains ambiguous. This CDR3 contains 14 residues. Germline CDR1 and CDR2: MDHEN and SYDVKM. V was clipped by 5 bases and J by 2 bases, with 13 bases between them. The DNA for the CDR3 is TGTGCCAGCAGTCCAAAAGGGCCCGCCTACGAGCAGTACTTC. The encoded protein is CASSPKGPAYEQYF.

The chain uses TRBV5-1 and TRBJ2-2; D remains unclear. CDR1 and CDR2 (germline): SGHRS, YFSETQ. V dropped 6 bases and J dropped 4 bases, with 7 bases sitting between them. CDR3 length equals 12 residues. The CDR3 here is CASTDPTGELFF. The CDR3 DNA is TGCGCCAGCACCGACCCCACCGGGGAGCTGTTTTTT.

V usage is TRBV7-8 and J usage is TRBJ1-6, with TRBD1 matching 8 bases. The J segment lost 5 bases and the V segment lost 1 base, leaving 7 bases of the junction unmatched. This CDR3 region has 17 residues. Germline V gene lookup returns CDR1 SGHVS and CDR2 FQNEAQ. The CDR3 sequence: CASSLDMTGANNSPLHF. As DNA, the CDR3 is TGTGCCAGCAGCTTAGATATGACAGGGGCCAATAATTCACCCCTCCACTTT.

This chain uses TRBV5-1 with TRBJ1-4, with 8 bases lining up with TRBD1. Germline CDR1 reads SGHRS; CDR2 reads YFSETQ. The CDR3 length is 15 residues. The V segment lost 4 bases and the J segment 3 bases; nucleotides outside the gene matches: 5. CDR3 DNA sequence: TGCGCCAGCAGCCCAAGGACAGGGTCTAATGAAAAACTGTTTTTT. This translates into CASSPRTGSNEKLFF.

The genes are TRBV30 and TRBJ2-5; TRBD2 agrees at 7 bases. This CDR3 comprises 12 residues. Trimming took 7 bases from V and 4 from J; bases not matched to a gene: 6. Germline V CDR1 and CDR2: GTSNPN, SVGIG (reference sequence). The DNA of the CDR3 is TGTGCCTTGGAGTGGGGGGGAGAGACCCAGTACTTC. This gives the protein CALEWGGETQYF.

This chain uses TRBV5-1 with TRBJ1-5; TRBD1 aligns across 7 bases. CDR1 and CDR2 from the germline V gene are SGHRS and YFSETQ. V shed 4 bases and J 10 bases; nucleotides not matched to a gene: 17. This CDR3 comprises 16 residues. DNA for the CDR3: TGCGCCAGCAGCATCAAACAGGGGACTGGCACGCCTCCCCAGCATTTT. As protein: CASSIKQGTGTPPQHF.

The rearrangement links TRBV5-1 to TRBJ2-7; 7 bases map to TRBD1. J gave up 5 bases and V 0 bases, and 2 bases lay outside the gene matches. The CDR3 contains 13 residues. The germline CDR1 and CDR2 sequences are SGHRS and YFSETQ. CDR3 residues: CASSLDRGNEQYF. The CDR3 bases are TGCGCCAGCAGCTTGGACAGGGGTAACGAGCAGTACTTC.

The chain recombines TRBV6-5 with TRBJ1-3; 10 bases map to TRBD1. CDR3 length: 15 amino acids. The V gene end was trimmed by 5 bases and the J gene end by 9 bases; junction bases not matched to a gene: 10. Germline loops: CDR1 MNHEY, CDR2 SVGAGI. CDR3: CASSQLGGQGVTIYF. The DNA for the CDR3 is TGTGCCAGCAGTCAGCTAGGCGGACAGGGGGTCACCATATATTTT.

The chain employs TRBV5-1 and TRBJ2-7; TRBD1 aligns across 7 bases. The CDR3 is 14 residues long. CDR1 and CDR2 from the germline V gene are SGHRS and YFSETQ. V dropped 4 bases and J dropped 2; count of bases not matched to a gene: 6. CDR3 region: CASSPWDSTYEQYF. The CDR3 DNA reads TGCGCCAGCAGCCCGTGGGACAGCACCTACGAGCAGTACTTC.

The chain recombines TRBV6-1 with TRBJ1-1; D is unclear. The CDR3 spans 16 residues. Germline-derived CDR1 and CDR2 are MNHNS and SASEGT. V lost 2 bases and J 1 base, leaving 14 bases between the germline ends. Here the CDR3 reads CASSELPRPQNTEAFF. CDR3 bases: TGTGCCAGCAGTGAACTCCCAAGGCCCCAGAACACTGAAGCTTTCTTT.